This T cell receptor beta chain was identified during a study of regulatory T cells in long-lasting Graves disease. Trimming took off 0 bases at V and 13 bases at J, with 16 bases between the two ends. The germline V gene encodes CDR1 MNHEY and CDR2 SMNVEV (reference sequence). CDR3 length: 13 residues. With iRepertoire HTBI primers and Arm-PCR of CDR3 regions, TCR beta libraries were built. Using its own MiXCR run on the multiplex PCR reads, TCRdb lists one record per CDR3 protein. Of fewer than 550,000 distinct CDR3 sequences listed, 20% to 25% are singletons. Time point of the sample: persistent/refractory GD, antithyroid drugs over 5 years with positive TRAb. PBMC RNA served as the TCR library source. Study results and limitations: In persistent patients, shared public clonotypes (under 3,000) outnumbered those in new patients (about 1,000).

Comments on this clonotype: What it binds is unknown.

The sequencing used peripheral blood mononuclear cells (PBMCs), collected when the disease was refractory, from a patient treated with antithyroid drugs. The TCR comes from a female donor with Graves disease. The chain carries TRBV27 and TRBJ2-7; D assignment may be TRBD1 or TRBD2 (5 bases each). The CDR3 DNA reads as TGTGCCAGCAGTTTATCCTCCGGGACGCGTTCATACTTC. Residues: CASSLSSGTRSYF.